What follows are 27 T cell receptor beta chains derived from one specimen sequenced in a study of blood T cells in healthy people across ages. Together with a sample-barcoded 5' primer, a J-beta primer mix was included in a second PCR lasting about 7 to 12 cycles. TCRdb reprocessed the 5' RACE reads via MiXCR and lists one record per CDR3 protein. The sample contains roughly 1 million distinct CDR3 sequences, around 25% of which appear only once. Another study also made use of these data, one on T cells of mothers and their children.

Input material: blood. Source of these receptors: a girl aged 2-9 years in good health.

The chain recombines TRBV6-2 or TRBV6-3 with TRBJ2-7, with TRBD1 identical over 8 bases. Looked up from germline, CDR1 is MNHEY and CDR2 is SVGEGT. This CDR3 has 16 residues. V gave up 0 bases and J gave up 2 bases; unmatched junction bases: 6. The CDR3 is CASSYSPGGATYEQYF. In DNA form, the CDR3 reads TGTGCCAGCAGTTACTCTCCAGGGGGCGCAACCTACGAGCAGTACTTC.

This clonotype was found a few times. The chain is built from TRBV20-1 and TRBJ2-5; unclear D gene. Judging by the DNA end, TRBJ2-7 fits better; the J call may be wrong. Per germline, CDR1 DFQATT and CDR2 SNEGSKA (reference sequence). The CDR3 covers 13 residues. CDR3 DNA: TGCAGTGCTAGAGATGGCCTTCCGTACGAGCAGTACTTC. This encodes CSARDGLPYEQYF.

The genes are TRBV5-1 and TRBJ2-5, with a possible D match to TRBD1 (5 bases). This CDR3 has 15 amino acids. The germline V and J ends were trimmed by 0 bases and 5 bases, with 14 bases remaining between them. Per germline, CDR1 SGHRS and CDR2 YFSETQ. CDR3 loop: CASSLANTGDETQYF. In DNA form, the CDR3 reads TGCGCCAGCAGCTTGGCCAATACAGGAGACGAGACCCAGTACTTC.

The V call is TRBV5-5, the J call TRBJ2-1; 9 bases map to TRBD1. Germline CDR1 reads SGHKS; CDR2 reads YYEKEE (reference sequence). V lost 4 bases and J lost 5; bases outside the gene matches: 4. The CDR3 runs 14 residues. This CDR3 reads CASSVGQGHNEQFF. In DNA, the CDR3 is TGTGCCAGCAGCGTCGGACAGGGGCACAATGAGCAGTTCTTC.

The rearrangement joins TRBV3-1 to TRBJ2-2, with D hard to call. The CDR3 is made up of 14 amino acids. Between the trimmed V and J ends, which lost 5 bases and 3 bases, there was a span of 10 bases. The germline V gene encodes CDR1 LGHDT and CDR2 YNNKEL (reference sequence). The CDR3 bases are TGTGCCAGCAGCTCCTATTCTGACACCGGGGAGCTGTTTTTT. Amino acids: CASSSYSDTGELFF.

This clonotype was found a few times. The chain combines TRBV5-1 with TRBJ2-5; D ambiguous. Per the germline V gene, CDR1 is SGHRS and CDR2 is YFSETQ. This CDR3 is built from 18 residues. V lost 0 bases to trimming and J lost 1 base, with 19 bases between them. The CDR3 DNA sequence: TGCGCCAGCAGCTTGGCCTCCTACGCTTACGACACCCAAGAGACCCAGTACTTC. This codes for CASSLASYAYDTQETQYF.

This clonotype was counted a few times. The chain has TRBV10-3 and TRBJ2-5, with D possibly TRBD1 on 6 matching bases. Germline V gene lookup returns CDR1 ENHRY and CDR2 SYGVKD. The germline V and J ends were trimmed by 3 bases and 2 bases, with 10 bases remaining between them. CDR3 size: 14 residues. CDR3 sequence reads: CAISDQRGQETQYF. The CDR3 DNA reads TGTGCCATCAGTGATCAAAGGGGGCAAGAGACCCAGTACTTC.

This clonotype was seen a handful of times. This chain's CDR3 is CSARPPPGLAGPEQYF. CDR3 coding DNA: TGCAGTGCTAGGCCTCCACCGGGACTAGCGGGACCCGAGCAGTACTTC. V and J are TRBV20-1 and TRBJ2-7, with 13 bases lining up with TRBD2. The CDR3 runs to 16 residues. Trimming removed 3 bases from V and 6 bases from J; junction bases left unmatched: 11. Germline V gene lookup returns CDR1 DFQATT and CDR2 SNEGSKA (reference sequence).

This clonotype was detected a few times. The rearrangement joins TRBV19 to TRBJ1-5; D possibly corresponds to TRBD1 (5 bases). Trimming pared 3 bases from V and 2 bases from J, leaving 17 bases between. Germline CDR1 and CDR2: LNHDA and SQIVND (reference sequence). This CDR3 spans 17 amino acids. CDR3 coding DNA: TGTGCCAGTAGTATCCGGGCACCCCAGGGCGGCAATCAGCCCCAGCATTTT. Protein: CASSIRAPQGGNQPQHF.

This clonotype was detected only a few times. This chain links TRBV4-1 with TRBJ1-4; D gene ambiguous. The germline V gene encodes CDR1 MGHRA and CDR2 YSYEKL. V lost 0 bases and J 0 bases, leaving 11 bases between the germline ends. The CDR3 covers 17 residues. CDR3 loop: CASSQDRYSATNEKLFF. The CDR3 bases are TGCGCCAGCAGCCAAGATAGGTATTCTGCAACTAATGAAAAACTGTTTTTT.

The chain uses TRBV12-3 or TRBV12-4 and TRBJ2-5; TRBD1 aligns across 7 bases. There are 15 residues in the CDR3. V lost 4 bases and J lost 1; bases outside the gene matches: 6. CDR3 sequence reads: CASSSRTGSQETQYF. In DNA, the CDR3 is TGTGCCAGCAGTTCCAGGACAGGCTCCCAAGAGACCCAGTACTTC.

The J gene is TRBJ2-7, the V gene TRBV20-1; 10 bases are shared with TRBD2. The germline V gene has CDR1 DFQATT and CDR2 SNEGSKA (reference sequence). This CDR3 is 15 amino acids long. V lost 8 bases, J lost 2 bases, and 12 bases stayed unmatched. The CDR3 region is CSTRTLSGGTYEQYF. CDR3 in DNA: TGCAGTACGAGGACCCTTAGCGGGGGGACCTACGAGCAGTACTTC.

The genes are TRBV20-1 and TRBJ1-2; D call uncertain. V was cut by 3 bases and J by 11 bases, with 16 bases left in between. The CDR3 covers 12 residues. Germline values: CDR1 DFQATT, CDR2 SNEGSKA (reference sequence). CDR3 DNA: TGCAGTGCTAGGGATGGACCAACCGATTACACCTTC. This translates into CSARDGPTDYTF.

The genes are TRBV7-9 and TRBJ1-6, with unresolved D. Germline V gene lookup returns CDR1 SEHNR and CDR2 FQNEAQ (reference sequence). The CDR3 covers 17 residues. V was pared by 5 bases and J by 0 bases, with 14 bases between. The CDR3 is CASSLHTTHSYNSPLHF. The CDR3 DNA is TGTGCCAGCAGCCTACATACAACTCACTCCTATAATTCACCCCTCCACTTT. Full variable domain (rest looked up from reference TRBV7-9 and TRBJ1-6): DTGVSQNPRHKITKRGQNVTFRCDPISEHNRLYWYRQTLGQGPEFLTYFQNEAQLEKSRLLSDRFSAERPKGSFSTLEIQRTEQGDSAMYLCASSLHTTHSYNSPLHFGNGTRLTVT.

This clonotype occurred a few times. This chain uses TRBV7-3 with TRBJ2-1; 7 bases agree with TRBD1. CDR1 and CDR2 (germline): SGHTA, FQGTGA. Trimming took 5 bases from V and 7 from J; bases not matched to a gene: 8. CDR3 size: 14 residues. The CDR3 sequence: CASSVTGRGNEQFF. The CDR3 coding sequence is TGTGCCAGCAGCGTGACAGGGAGAGGGAATGAGCAGTTCTTC.

This clonotype has a count of ten or more. The CDR3 DNA is TGCAGTGGGGTTAGCGGGAGGACTGTGGAGACCCAGTACTTC. Its translation: CSGVSGRTVETQYF. This chain connects TRBV20-1 to TRBJ2-5; 10 nucleotides match TRBD2. Germline CDR1 and CDR2: DFQATT and SNEGSKA (reference sequence). V gave up 7 bases and J gave up 5 bases; unmatched junction bases: 10. The CDR3 has 14 residues.

The chain carries TRBV20-1 and TRBJ1-2, with D uncertain. CDR1 is DFQATT, CDR2 SNEGSKA, per germline (reference sequence). The CDR3 covers 11 residues. V lost 4 bases and J 10 bases, leaving 13 bases between the germline ends. Here the CDR3 DNA reads TGCAGTGCTACCCCCAGGCAGAACTACACCTTC. This gives the protein CSATPRQNYTF.

The V gene is TRBV6-1, the J gene TRBJ2-5; no clear D. This CDR3 comprises 19 residues. V was shortened by 7 bases and J by 2 bases, with 29 bases between the two germline ends. Germline V gene sequence: CDR1 MNHNS, CDR2 SASEGT. CDR3 nucleotides: TGTGCCAGCACTAGTAGGCCAGCAGGCCCCGAACTACCACAAGAGACCCAGTACTTC. Amino acids: CASTSRPAGPELPQETQYF.

The CDR3 loop is CASSEFRRGEETQYF. DNA of the CDR3: TGTGCCAGCAGTGAATTCAGAAGGGGCGAAGAGACCCAGTACTTC. The chain links TRBV2 to TRBJ2-5, with D possibly TRBD1 on 5 matching bases. The CDR3 is 15 amino acids. CDR1 is SNHLY and CDR2 is FYNNEI in the germline V gene. The germline V and J ends were trimmed by 2 bases and 3 bases, with 13 bases remaining between them.

The rearrangement joins TRBV20-1 to TRBJ1-1, with TRBD1 as a possible D gene (5 bases). Trimming removed 2 bases at V and 4 bases at J, with 17 bases between. This CDR3 has 15 amino acids. Germline V gives CDR1 DFQATT, CDR2 SNEGSKA (reference sequence). The CDR3 region is CSARPPWGTVTEAFF. In DNA, the CDR3 is TGCAGTGCTAGACCACCATGGGGGACGGTCACTGAAGCTTTCTTT.

V usage is TRBV20-1 and J usage is TRBJ1-2; D is unresolved. Germline lookup yields CDR1 DFQATT and CDR2 SNEGSKA (reference sequence). The CDR3 runs 14 residues. V was cut by 4 bases and J by 0 bases, with 12 bases left in between. Here the CDR3 DNA reads TGCAGTGCTAAGGCGGAGCTAGCTAACTATGGCTACACCTTC. This sequence encodes CSAKAELANYGYTF.

The chain is built from TRBV7-2 and TRBJ1-1, with D possibly matching TRBD1 (5 bases). The germline gives CDR1 SGHTA, CDR2 FQGNSA. The V gene lost 5 bases and the J gene lost 4 bases, with 14 bases spanning the gap. The CDR3 totals 14 residues. The CDR3 region is CASSPEARATEAFF. CDR3 in DNA: TGTGCCAGCAGCCCCGAGGCCAGGGCCACTGAAGCTTTCTTT.

The rearrangement joins TRBV21-1 to TRBJ2-2; TRBD2 is taken as the D call from the table, unchecked against the DNA. TRBV21-1 is a pseudogene. CDR3 size: 17 residues. For the CDR3, the DNA is TGTGCCAGCAGTCAGCTCCTAGCGGGAGTGAACACCGGGGAGCTGTTTTTT. Protein: CASSQLLAGVNTGELFF.

The V and J genes are TRBV14 and TRBJ2-5, with 9 bases identical to TRBD2. The length of the CDR3 is 13 residues. Germline loops: CDR1 SGHDN, CDR2 FVKESK. Trimming removed 4 bases from V and 7 bases from J; junction bases left unmatched: 4. The CDR3 reads CASSRGLAGTQYF. CDR3 sequence (DNA): TGTGCCAGCAGCCGGGGACTAGCCGGGACCCAGTACTTC.

V and J are TRBV5-1 and TRBJ2-2, with 9 bases identical to TRBD2. J lost 4 bases, V lost 2 bases, and 3 bases had no gene match. Germline V gene sequence: CDR1 SGHRS, CDR2 YFSETQ. CDR3 length equals 15 residues. The CDR3 protein is CASSLAGGGTGELFF. The CDR3 DNA sequence: TGCGCCAGCAGCTTAGCGGGAGGCGGCACCGGGGAGCTGTTTTTT.

This clonotype occurred a few times. The genes are TRBV12-3 or TRBV12-4 and TRBJ2-3; tentative D call: TRBD2 (6 bases). V was cut by 5 bases and J by 0 bases, with 12 bases left in between. The CDR3 length is 15 residues. This chain's CDR3 is CASSTGVSSTDTQYF. CDR3 in DNA: TGTGCCAGCAGTACGGGAGTTAGTAGCACAGATACGCAGTATTTT.

Ten or more counts support this clonotype. The gene calls are TRBV29-1 and TRBJ1-1; D is possibly TRBD1 (6 bases). The germline CDR1 and CDR2 sequences are SQVTM and ANQGSEA. Trimming stripped 2 bases from V and 4 bases from J, with 14 bases between. CDR3 length equals 14 residues. CDR3 loop: CSVEMQGLSTEAFF. In DNA, the CDR3 is TGCAGCGTTGAAATGCAGGGGTTAAGCACTGAAGCTTTCTTT.